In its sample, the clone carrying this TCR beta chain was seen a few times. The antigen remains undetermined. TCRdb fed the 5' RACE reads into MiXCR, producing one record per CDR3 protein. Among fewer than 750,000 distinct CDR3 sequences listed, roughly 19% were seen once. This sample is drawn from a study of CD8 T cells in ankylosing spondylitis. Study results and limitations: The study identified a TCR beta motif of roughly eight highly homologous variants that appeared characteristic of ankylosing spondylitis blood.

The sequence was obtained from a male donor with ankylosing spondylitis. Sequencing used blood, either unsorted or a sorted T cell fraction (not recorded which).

The CDR3 sequence: CASSHGQGRYLNTEAFF. The DNA for the CDR3 is TGCGCCAGCAGCCACGGACAGGGTAGATATTTGAACACTGAAGCTTTCTTT. This chain connects TRBV4-1 to TRBJ1-1, with 8 positions matching TRBD1. Germline V gene lookup returns CDR1 MGHRA and CDR2 YSYEKL. The CDR3 spans 17 residues. Unmatched junction bases numbered 9, after V lost 3 bases and J lost 0 bases.